The rows below give T cell receptor beta chains drawn from one sample of a study of T cells in Graves' hyperthyroidism and ophthalmopathy. TCRdb re-derived calls from the multiplex PCR reads in MiXCR, one entry per CDR3 protein. The table has more than 550,000 distinct CDR3 sequences, 40% to 55% seen once. The specimen sequenced was peripheral blood or thyroid tissue (not recorded which). Receptor source: an adult man with Graves' disease, either hyperthyroidism or ophthalmopathy (not recorded which). CDR3s include the opening cysteine and the closing phenylalanine or tryptophan.

J gene,V gene,CDR3 protein
TRBJ2-7,TRBV4-3,CASSPGQAYYEQYF
TRBJ1-2,TRBV15,CATSGERTDAYTF
TRBJ1-2,TRBV7-2,CASSNGREVLLPGDGYTF
TRBJ1-5,TRBV7-6,CASRGPSPPSAEHF
TRBJ1-2,TRBV24-1,CASRQPRDPLNYGYTF
TRBJ2-7,TRBV11-2,CASSFYRTGGGEQYF
TRBJ1-1,TRBV10-2,CASSGWGTEAFF
TRBJ2-6,TRBV11-2,CASSLQDRSGANVLTF
TRBJ1-5,TRBV4-1,CASSPSSSGRTLYSNQPQHF
TRBJ2-5,TRBV10-3,CAISGTEKETQYF
TRBJ1-3,TRBV29-1,CSFGTGRGNTIYF
TRBJ1-2,TRBV7-9,CASSHGRQGSLPLYGYTF
TRBJ1-2,TRBV7-8,CASTAGWGGYTF
TRBJ2-7,TRBV11-1,CASSIAGYEQYF
TRBJ2-7,TRBV5-1,CASSGQLNSYEQYF
TRBJ2-5,TRBV29-1,CSVAMETQYF
TRBJ2-5,TRBV6-5,CASSYSMAGETQYF
TRBJ2-7,TRBV7-2,CASSLGGTPGEQYF
TRBJ1-1,TRBV2,CASSEAFGQGDTEAFF
TRBJ2-3,TRBV7-3,CASSLGGTGSRDTQYF
TRBJ1-1,TRBV15,CATSRITGTGDTEAFF
TRBJ2-2,TRBV7-2,CASSNPNTGGLFF
TRBJ1-3,TRBV2,CASSPPRQGVVNTIYF
TRBJ2-7,TRBV2,CASSPRTTYEQYF
TRBJ2-7,TRBV29-1,CSVKEGVHEQYF
TRBJ2-3,TRBV2,CASGMLGSTDTQYF
TRBJ1-2,TRBV19,CASSMLRGDYGYTF
TRBJ1-5,TRBV19,CASMGGYGQPQHF
TRBJ2-7,TRBV11-2,CASSFEGNEQYF
TRBJ2-7,TRBV7-9,CASSYTGTSHEQYF
TRBJ1-6,TRBV30,CAWTMDSGSPLHF
TRBJ1-1,TRBV19,CASSIVQGTEAFF
TRBJ2-7,TRBV19,CASIGGVGVSSEQYF
TRBJ2-1,TRBV10-3,CAISATTRAGGQFF
TRBJ2-7,TRBV7-2,CASSQDRDPSYEQYF
TRBJ2-7,TRBV7-3,CASSFGQGAPYEQYF
TRBJ1-1,TRBV2,CASGFDTEAFF
TRBJ2-5,TRBV15,CASSAADRNQETQYF
TRBJ1-1,TRBV9,CASSVRTGVNTEAFF
TRBJ1-4,TRBV10-3,CAISEMYRGNEKLFF
TRBJ2-5,TRBV4-1,CASSPTTGLKTQYF